The rows below give T cell receptor beta chains drawn from one sample of a study of CD4+ T cells in melanoma. Profiling relied on immunoSEQ multiplex PCR, and the TCRdb table lists in-frame clones only, not all of them. Altogether about 10,000 clones are present, around 64% being singletons, with the ten largest covering about 13%. Sequences were obtained from cells from a culture (not recorded whether cultured in vitro). The receptors derive from a human donor with melanoma. CDR3s include the opening cysteine and the closing phenylalanine or tryptophan. A D gene is named only where the DNA matches it firmly. Clone size is given for some rows only: seen once, a few or many times, or a class if the clone is expanded.

clone size: .
V gene: TRBV2
J gene: TRBJ1-4
D gene: TRBD1
CDR3 protein: CASSGQGGPNEKLFF
CDR3 DNA: TGTGCCAGCTCTGGACAGGGGGGACCTAATGAAAAACTGTTTTTT

clone size: once
V gene: TRBV19
J gene: TRBJ2-5
D gene: .
CDR3 protein: CASSQPNAGVGETQYF
CDR3 DNA: TGTGCCAGTAGCCAACCTAATGCAGGGGTCGGGGAGACCCAGTACTTC

clone size: few
V gene: TRBV18
J gene: TRBJ2-7
D gene: TRBD1
CDR3 protein: CASSPPGRDRGYEQYF
CDR3 DNA: TGTGCCAGCTCACCACCGGGTCGGGACAGGGGCTACGAGCAGTACTTC

clone size: .
V gene: TRBV11-2
J gene: TRBJ2-3
D gene: .
CDR3 protein: CASSLDGATTDTQYF
CDR3 DNA: TGTGCCAGCAGCTTAGACGGGGCCACCACAGATACGCAGTATTTT

clone size: .
V gene: TRBV27
J gene: TRBJ1-5
D gene: TRBD1
CDR3 protein: CASSSGQNFYQPQHF
CDR3 DNA: TGTGCCAGCAGTTCGGGACAGAATTTTTATCAGCCCCAGCATTTT

clone size: few
V gene: TRBV6-6
J gene: TRBJ1-6
D gene: .
CDR3 protein: CASWVSSYNSPLHF
CDR3 DNA: TGTGCCAGTTGGGTTAGCTCCTATAATTCACCCCTCCACTTT

clone size: few
V gene: TRBV18
J gene: TRBJ1-1
D gene: .
CDR3 protein: CASSPLGRMNTEAFF
CDR3 DNA: TGTGCCAGCTCACCACTCGGTCGTATGAACACTGAAGCTTTCTTT

clone size: .
V gene: TRBV5-1
J gene: TRBJ1-1
D gene: .
CDR3 protein: CASRKEAENTEAFF
CDR3 DNA: TGCGCCAGCAGAAAGGAGGCAGAGAACACTGAAGCTTTCTTT

clone size: .
V gene: TRBV5-6
J gene: TRBJ2-3
D gene: TRBD2
CDR3 protein: CASSPRRGLAGTDTQYF
CDR3 DNA: TGTGCCAGCAGCCCCAGAAGGGGTCTAGCGGGGACAGATACGCAGTATTTT

clone size: .
V gene: TRBV29-1
J gene: TRBJ2-1
D gene: .
CDR3 protein: CSARTQNNEQFF
CDR3 DNA: TGCAGCGCCCGGACCCAAAACAATGAGCAGTTCTTC

clone size: .
V gene: TRBV5-1
J gene: TRBJ1-4
D gene: .
CDR3 protein: CASSLAGGSGEKLFF
CDR3 DNA: TGCGCCAGCAGCTTGGCCGGAGGGTCGGGCGAAAAACTGTTTTTT

clone size: few
V gene: TRBV30
J gene: TRBJ1-1
D gene: TRBD1
CDR3 protein: CAWSSGGLNTEAFF
CDR3 DNA: TGTGCCTGGAGTTCAGGGGGCTTGAACACTGAAGCTTTCTTT

clone size: few
V gene: TRBV7-2
J gene: TRBJ1-6
D gene: .
CDR3 protein: CASSFLRGLNSPLHF
CDR3 DNA: TGTGCCAGCAGCTTCTTGAGGGGTCTTAATTCACCCCTCCACTTT

clone size: .
V gene: TRBV9
J gene: TRBJ1-5
D gene: .
CDR3 protein: CASSVTGASNQPQHF
CDR3 DNA: TGTGCCAGCAGCGTTACGGGGGCCAGCAATCAGCCCCAGCATTTT

clone size: few
V gene: TRBV18
J gene: TRBJ2-7
D gene: .
CDR3 protein: CASSPKYSYEQYF
CDR3 DNA: TGTGCCAGCTCACCAAAGTACTCCTACGAGCAGTACTTC

clone size: .
V gene: TRBV29-1
J gene: TRBJ2-3
D gene: TRBD1
CDR3 protein: CSAGGTADTQYF
CDR3 DNA: TGCAGCGCCGGTGGGACAGCGGATACGCAGTATTTT

clone size: .
V gene: TRBV30
J gene: TRBJ2-7
D gene: TRBD1
CDR3 protein: CACGTAIYEQYF
CDR3 DNA: TGTGCCTGTGGGACAGCAATCTACGAGCAGTACTTC

clone size: once
V gene: TRBV15
J gene: TRBJ2-7
D gene: .
CDR3 protein: CATSRGTTKSEQYF
CDR3 DNA: TGTGCCACCAGCAGAGGGACCACAAAGAGCGAGCAGTACTTC

clone size: .
V gene: TRBV5-1
J gene: TRBJ2-6
D gene: TRBD2
CDR3 protein: CASSRTPLAGGFSGANVLTF
CDR3 DNA: TGCGCCAGCAGTCGGACCCCGCTAGCGGGGGGTTTCTCTGGGGCCAACGTCCTGACTTTC

clone size: once
V gene: TRBV30
J gene: TRBJ1-2
D gene: TRBD1
CDR3 protein: CAWNRGRGDYGYTF
CDR3 DNA: TGTGCCTGGAACAGGGGTCGCGGCGACTATGGCTACACCTTC

clone size: .
V gene: TRBV29-1
J gene: TRBJ1-1
D gene: TRBD1
CDR3 protein: CSVAPGQGRNAFF
CDR3 DNA: TGCAGCGTTGCCCCGGGACAGGGAAGAAATGCTTTCTTT

clone size: few
V gene: TRBV13
J gene: TRBJ1-6
D gene: .
CDR3 protein: CASSLGGGTGSPLHF
CDR3 DNA: TGTGCCAGCAGCTTAGGCGGGGGGACGGGTTCACCCCTCCACTTT

clone size: .
V gene: TRBV6-4
J gene: TRBJ1-1
D gene: .
CDR3 protein: CASRAFRGDTEAFF
CDR3 DNA: TGTGCCAGCAGAGCCTTTAGGGGTGACACTGAAGCTTTCTTT

clone size: .
V gene: TRBV7-9
J gene: TRBJ2-3
D gene: TRBD2
CDR3 protein: CASSLRGGLGTDTQYF
CDR3 DNA: TGTGCCAGCAGCTTACGGGGGGGCCTGGGTACAGATACGCAGTATTTT

clone size: .
V gene: TRBV27
J gene: TRBJ1-6
D gene: TRBD1
CDR3 protein: CASSLDRGYSPLHF
CDR3 DNA: TGTGCCAGCAGTTTGGACAGGGGCTATTCACCCCTCCACTTT

clone size: .
V gene: TRBV10-1
J gene: TRBJ1-6
D gene: .
CDR3 protein: CASSTKGTTYNSPLHF
CDR3 DNA: TGCGCCAGCAGCACAAAGGGGACCACCTATAATTCACCCCTCCACTTT

clone size: .
V gene: TRBV5-4
J gene: TRBJ1-4
D gene: .
CDR3 protein: CASSYRTAGNEKLFF
CDR3 DNA: TGTGCCAGCAGCTATAGGACCGCAGGAAATGAAAAACTGTTTTTT

clone size: .
V gene: TRBV7-9
J gene: TRBJ1-6
D gene: .
CDR3 protein: CASSARWDSPLHF
CDR3 DNA: TGTGCCAGCAGCGCCAGATGGGATTCACCCCTCCACTTT